The present T cell receptor beta chain was sequenced within a study of Ad26.COV2.S vaccination and SARS-CoV-2 variants. General study findings and limits: The TCR breadth and depth analyses may have understated or missed part of the total T cell responses.

Trimming removed 5 bases from V and 3 bases from J; junction bases left unmatched: 1. This CDR3 spans 13 amino acids. The assay was immunoSEQ multiplex PCR, and TCRdb's table has in-frame clones only and misses some. The profile shows roughly 700,000 clones, around 92% of them singletons. Treatment indicated: around 19 received Ad26.COV2.S at low or high dose, single or two shots; about five received placebo; per-sample allocation not given. Each sample was drawn 63 days after the first injection (of vaccine or placebo). Expressing Wuhan-strain SARS-CoV-2 spike, an Ad26 vector served as the vaccine. This clone was seen only a few times. Its antigen is not known.

The sequence was obtained from a person aged 18-65 years who received the Ad26.COV2.S COVID-19 vaccine or a placebo. Sequencing used peripheral blood, obtained in a trial of Ad26.COV2.S vaccine versus placebo. The rearrangement joins TRBV12-3 or TRBV12-4 to TRBJ2-7, with 10 bases lining up with TRBD2. CDR3 sequence reads: CASSGLADYEQYF. The CDR3 nucleotides are TGTGCCAGCAGTGGACTAGCGGACTACGAGCAGTACTTC.